This TCR beta chain was sequenced during a study of blood T cell repertoires in COVID-19 (dated by TCRdb to about 2020). About the investigation overall: The collaborator samples originated in the United States, Italy and Spain and spanned the acute and convalescent phases of COVID-19. The material from the prospective study consisted of cDNA or gDNA derived from T cells, B-cell-depleted T cells, or PBMCs. Subjects who had been exposed to COVID-19, were actively infected with it, or had recovered from it provided the deeply sampled blood TCRbeta repertoires that made up the dataset. A freely available public database, intended as a resource for researchers studying the immune response to SARS-CoV-2, is where the repertoires were released. The samples were drawn from two sources: the first 160 participants of the ongoing ImmuneRACE study, and 950 to 1,500 subjects contributed by 6 global collaborators. Nearly every sample came with metadata listing a de-identified subject ID, COVID-19 status, age in years and sex. HLA class I and class II types, where available, came from metadata supplied by the sample provider rather than from assay-based typing.

About this clone: Its antigen has not been determined. Base quality data are lacking; no much larger clone is found one base away.

Counted from cysteine to phenylalanine, this CDR3 has 14 amino acids. This entry keeps only the CDR3 DNA: 42 bases, framed from base 1. Sequences MDHEN (CDR1) and SYDVKM (CDR2) are obtained from the germline V gene. At the junction V is shortened by 6 bases and J by 6 bases, with 15 bases in between. Overall study results and their limits: How much clinical and demographic metadata was included differed by source and by participant, and the metadata was provided uncurated.

Whole blood was collected in K2EDTA tubes by collaborating institutions according to the institutions' own protocols. For TCRbeta analysis, collaborator samples were shipped as frozen whole blood, as isolated PBMCs, or as DNA extracted from either sample type. The immunoSEQ Assay, a bias-controlled multiplex PCR, was used to amplify TCRbeta CDR3 regions from genomic DNA. For the original study's pipeline: The number of nucleated cells in each sample was estimated by amplification of reference gene primers within the assay. Sequence reads were collapsed and filtered to measure the absolute abundance of every unique TCRbeta CDR3 rearrangement. For each sample, productive Simpson clonality was calculated as the square root of Simpson's diversity index over productive rearrangements. TCRdb holds this immuneACCESS table with in-frame rearrangements only. Some clones are missing; in checked studies, unresolved V genes explain under half, and the rest has no known cause. D and trimming come from the DNA, and the V and J calls and clone size come from that table. The sample records around 46,000 clones, approximately 88% of which are singletons. The ten largest clones capture 8% of the sample.

Here the chain combines TRBV28 and TRBJ1-5; there is no confident call for the D gene. The sequence came from a man between 45 and 60 years old with acute or convalescent COVID-19. The sequenced material came from peripheral blood. The CDR3 region has the sequence CASSPTMGLQPQHF. The DNA reads TGTGCCAGCAGCCCGACTATGGGTCTTCAGCCCCAGCATTTT.